Listed below are T cell receptor beta chains from one sample, sequenced in a study of T cells in Graves' hyperthyroidism and ophthalmopathy. Each CDR3 protein is one row after TCRdb ran MiXCR on the multiplex PCR reads. The data contain more than 450,000 distinct CDR3 sequences, just under 20% of them seen just once; the ten biggest clones take up roughly 47%. Source material: blood. The receptor source for this set is a man aged 40-49 years with Graves' ophthalmopathy. Each CDR3 is given with its conserved first and last residue. The D gene is left open where the match is weak. Size is stated for part of the rows, as once, few or many counts, or as a class when the clone is expanded.

V	D	size	J	DNA	CDR3
TRBV18	TRBD1	many	TRBJ2-1	TGTGCCAGCTCCCTCCGGGACAGGGCGGGCAATGAGCAGTTCTTC	CASSLRDRAGNEQFF
TRBV6-5	.	.	TRBJ1-2	TGTGCCAGCAGTTACTCGTTGGCACTGCTAAGATATGGCTACACCTTC	CASSYSLALLRYGYTF
TRBV7-9	.	many	TRBJ2-3	TGTGCCAGCAGCTTAGGGGGGAAGCGGCGGACAGATACGCAGTATTTT	CASSLGGKRRTDTQYF
TRBV2	.	many	TRBJ2-7	TGTGCCAGCAGTGAAACCAGTTACGAGCAGTACTTC	CASSETSYEQYF
TRBV19	.	few	TRBJ2-7	TGTGCCAGTAGTAACACGCGGGGTTACGAGCAGTACTTC	CASSNTRGYEQYF
TRBV20-1	TRBD2	.	TRBJ2-5	TGCAGTGCTTCCGGACTAGCGGGGGGGTCCCAAGAGACCCAGTACTTC	CSASGLAGGSQETQYF
TRBV5-1	TRBD2	many	TRBJ2-1	TGCGCCAGCAGCCGTAGCGGGAGCAACAATGAGCAGTTCTTC	CASSRSGSNNEQFF
TRBV5-1	.	few	TRBJ1-1	TGCGCCAGCAGGGGATCTGAGGGCGGGAACACTGAAGCTTTCTTT	CASRGSEGGNTEAFF
TRBV6-1	.	many	TRBJ2-5	TGTGCCAGCAGTCGCACACGGAACCAAGAGACCCAGTACTTC	CASSRTRNQETQYF
TRBV20-1	.	few	TRBJ2-7	TGCAGTGCCCGATTCGGGCAGTACTTC	CSARFGQYF
TRBV5-1	TRBD1	many	TRBJ2-3	TGCGCCAGCAGCATAGACAGGGGAAGAACAGATACGCAGTATTTT	CASSIDRGRTDTQYF
TRBV13	TRBD1	few	TRBJ1-1	TGTGCCAGCAGCTTAGCACAGGGGTGGGACACTGAAGCTTTCTTT	CASSLAQGWDTEAFF
TRBV7-6	TRBD2	.	TRBJ2-1	TGTGCCAGCAGCTTAGGGCTAGCGGGAGAAAGTGAGCAGTTCTTC	CASSLGLAGESEQFF
TRBV6-1	TRBD1	.	TRBJ1-1	TGTGCCAGCAGTGTTGGACAGGGGCACACTGAAGCTTTCTTT	CASSVGQGHTEAFF
TRBV7-2	.	many	TRBJ1-5	TGTGCCAGCAGCTTAGTATCCGGCGGAGAACAGCCCCAGCATTTT	CASSLVSGGEQPQHF
TRBV10-3	TRBD1	many	TRBJ2-7	TGTGCCATCAGTGAGACGCCGGGACAGGGTCCCCTCGAGCAGTACTTC	CAISETPGQGPLEQYF
TRBV18	TRBD2	.	TRBJ2-5	TGTGCCAGCTCCCCCGCCGTAGCGGGGGGCCAAGAGACCCAGTACTTC	CASSPAVAGGQETQYF
TRBV19	TRBD2	.	TRBJ2-7	TGTGCCACCGGGGGGTATTACGAGCAGTACTTC	CATGGYYEQYF
TRBV12-5	TRBD1	.	TRBJ1-5	TGTGCTAGTGGTTTCGGGACAGGCAATCAGCCCCAGCATTTT	CASGFGTGNQPQHF
TRBV3-1	.	few	TRBJ2-7	TGTGCCAGCAGCCAAGCGAGGGCCGAGCAGTACTTC	CASSQARAEQYF